These T cell receptor beta chains were read from a single sample in a study of cytomegalovirus exposure and HLA in healthy donors. Clones were sequenced by immunoSEQ multiplex PCR, and TCRdb holds only the in-frame ones, with some missing. The sample has 150,000 or so clones, roughly 72% seen once. Sequences were obtained from PBMCs. These receptors all stem from a woman between 35 and 50 years old in good health and CMV-seronegative. The CDR3 runs from the conserved cysteine through the conserved F or W. Fields, in order: V gene, clone size, J gene, CDR3 protein. Clone size is shown for a subset of rows, as once, few, many or a class of expanded clone.

TRBV5-1	NA	TRBJ2-3	CASSTGGGSTDTQYF
TRBV7-8	NA	TRBJ2-7	CASSTSTGNEQYF
TRBV2	NA	TRBJ2-5	CASTRTSGQETQYF
TRBV7-9	NA	TRBJ2-7	CASSPQGKVSYEQYF
TRBV30	NA	TRBJ1-1	CAWTRSVFTEAFF
TRBV10-3	few	TRBJ2-7	CAIRTQETAYEQYF
TRBV29-1	NA	TRBJ2-3	CSVRQGATSTDTQYF
TRBV27	NA	TRBJ2-7	CASSSYSSSYEQYF
TRBV28	NA	TRBJ1-5	CASSLGGAGARQPQHF
TRBV11-1	NA	TRBJ1-2	CASSRAFNYGYTF
TRBV21-1	NA	TRBJ2-7	CASSLAGGPSVTYEQYF
TRBV5-1	NA	TRBJ2-7	CASSSTSGPYEQYF
TRBV11-2	NA	TRBJ2-1	CASRGTAGANEQFF
TRBV29-1	NA	TRBJ2-5	CSVVAIEETQYF
TRBV19	NA	TRBJ1-1	CASSIGGSRENTEAFF
TRBV7-2	NA	TRBJ2-7	CASSSGTIPYEQYF
TRBV30	NA	TRBJ1-2	CAWSAISGYTF
TRBV19	NA	TRBJ2-7	CASSTDRGIAYEQYF
TRBV18	NA	TRBJ2-3	CASSPVVREATDTQYF
TRBV7-9	NA	TRBJ1-5	CASSGQGEPLNQPQHF
TRBV20-1	NA	TRBJ1-1	CSVNSPEAFF
TRBV27	NA	TRBJ1-2	CASSSFSTGHSGYTF
TRBV5-6	NA	TRBJ2-7	CASSGPGLASYEQYF
TRBV2	few	TRBJ1-2	CASRQGEGYGYTF
TRBV7-9	NA	TRBJ2-3	CASSPEGRDTDTQYF
TRBV2	NA	TRBJ1-1	CATRRRDTEAFF
TRBV28	few	TRBJ2-7	CASTYRADSSYEQYF
TRBV6-6	NA	NA	CASSYSAGAYEQYF